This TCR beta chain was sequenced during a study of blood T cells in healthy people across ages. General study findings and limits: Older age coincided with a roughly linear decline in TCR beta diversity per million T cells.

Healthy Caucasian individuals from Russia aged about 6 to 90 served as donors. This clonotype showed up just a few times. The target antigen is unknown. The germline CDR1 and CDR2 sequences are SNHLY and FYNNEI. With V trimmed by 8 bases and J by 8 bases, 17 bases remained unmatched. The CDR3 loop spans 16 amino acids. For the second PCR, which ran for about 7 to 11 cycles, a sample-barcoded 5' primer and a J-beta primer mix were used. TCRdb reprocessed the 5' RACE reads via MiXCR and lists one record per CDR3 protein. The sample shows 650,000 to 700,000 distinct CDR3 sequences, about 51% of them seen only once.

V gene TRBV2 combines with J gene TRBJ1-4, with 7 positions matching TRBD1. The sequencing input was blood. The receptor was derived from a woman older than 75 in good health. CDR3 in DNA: TGTGCCAGCCGTAGTCCGACAGGGAACCCACTCGAAAAACTGTTTTTT. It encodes CASRSPTGNPLEKLFF.